This T cell receptor (beta chain) was observed in a study of cytomegalovirus exposure and HLA in healthy donors. Study results and limitations: With high specificity and sensitivity, the classifier reportedly diagnosed cytomegalovirus status.

The PCR contained 60 Vbeta and 13 Jbeta primers. TCRdb's copy holds only in-frame clones and misses some; the assay was immunoSEQ multiplex PCR. Among about 180,000 clones listed, around four fifths were seen once. As for this clone: Antigen unknown.

Germline assignment: CDR1 SGHNT and CDR2 YYREEE (reference sequence). The V end lost 4 bases, the J end lost 4 bases, and 17 bases lay between the germline ends. The CDR3 is made up of 15 amino acids. The V gene is TRBV5-4, the J gene TRBJ1-2; D possibly corresponds to TRBD1 (6 bases). Sequencing was done on a sample of PBMCs. This clonotype originated in a young man in good health and CMV-seronegative. CDR3 bases: TGTGCCAGCAGCACCCAGATAGGACAGACCTATGGCTACACCTTC. Protein product: CASSTQIGQTYGYTF. Filled out from reference TRBV5-4 and TRBJ1-2, the complete variable domain reads ETGVTQSPTHLIKTRGQQVTLRCSSQSGHNTVSWYQQALGQGPQFIFQYYREEENGRGNFPPRFSGLQFPNYSSELNVNALELDDSALYLCASSTQIGQTYGYTFGSGTRLTVV.